This T cell receptor (beta chain) was found in a study of T cells in narcolepsy. Study in general: Healthy controls were enrolled alongside patients with narcolepsy type 1 or type 2.

As regards this clone: Antigen: not known.

Notes on the study in general: Autoreactive HCRT-specific and TRIB2-specific clonotypes were marked in same-patient CSF-versus-blood CD4+ comparisons. Reportedly, autoreactive clonotypes were serially detected in patients' blood but not controls'.

The CDR3 spans 13 residues. Germline values: CDR1 SGHNT, CDR2 YYREEE (reference sequence). Between the trimmed V and J ends, which lost 4 bases and 2 bases, there was a span of 9 bases. Libraries were prepared by immunoSEQ multiplex PCR; TCRdb keeps only in-frame clonotypes and omits some of them. The sample holds about 30,000 clones; under 85% are singletons and the top ten take about 2.8%. The gene calls are TRBV5-4 and TRBJ1-2, with a tentative D call TRBD1 (5 bases). The receptor comes from a human donor with narcolepsy. Sequencing used CD45RA- memory CD4+ T cells from PBMCs. In nucleotides, the CDR3 is TGTGCCAGCAGCCACCGGGACAACTATGGCTACACCTTC. Residues: CASSHRDNYGYTF.